This passage covers 2 T cell receptor beta chains from one sample sequenced in a study of beta chain features in type 1 diabetes. Expressed TCRB transcripts got sequenced, as all isolated RNA was reverse transcribed. Repertoires were generated with immunoSEQ multiplex PCR, while TCRdb's copy carries only in-frame clones and drops some. The table lists under 800,000 clones, around 16% of them singletons. Specimen: naive CD4+ T cells from blood. Every receptor here comes from a man younger than 30 in good health.

This chain links TRBV4-1 with TRBJ1-5, with 8 bases identical to TRBD1. The CDR3 length is 16 residues. The V segment lost 1 base and the J segment 6 bases; nucleotides outside the gene matches: 8. Germline V gene data show CDR1 as MGHRA and CDR2 as YSYEKL. DNA of the CDR3: TGCGCCAGCAGCCAAGCCAAGGACAGGGACGCTCAGCCCCAGCATTTT. This codes for CASSQAKDRDAQPQHF.

The V call is TRBV18, the J call TRBJ1-2, with D possibly being TRBD1 (5 bases). V lost 6 bases and J lost 3, with 11 bases in between. Germline V gives CDR1 KGHSH, CDR2 LQKENI. The CDR3 extends over 13 amino acids. CDR3 sequence reads: CASSTDSYYGYTF. Here the CDR3 DNA reads TGTGCCAGCTCCACCGACAGTTACTATGGCTACACCTTC.